This TCR beta chain was sequenced in a study of cytomegalovirus exposure and HLA in healthy donors. General study points: The authors assumed roughly uniform sequencing depth across donors for presence/absence analyses. According to the study, some 160 TCR beta chains were cytomegalovirus-associated.

PCR amplification relied on 60 Vbeta primers (plus 13 Jbeta primers). Sequencing used immunoSEQ multiplex PCR; TCRdb keeps in-frame clones, though not all of them. This table has 130,000 to 150,000 clones, approximately 80% appearing once. Of note for this clone: Its target is not known.

V dropped 7 bases and J dropped 1; count of bases not matched to a gene: 8. There are 15 residues in the CDR3. The germline V gene has CDR1 PRHDT and CDR2 FYEKMQ (reference sequence). The chain joins TRBV13 to TRBJ2-3, with 7 bases identical to TRBD1. This TCR was sampled from a woman in her forties in good health and CMV-seropositive. Sequences were obtained from PBMCs. CDR3: CASTHRGGGTDTQYF. DNA for the CDR3: TGTGCCAGCACCCACAGGGGCGGCGGCACAGATACGCAGTATTTT. Full variable domain (missing parts from reference TRBV13 and TRBJ2-3): AAGVIQSPRHLIKEKRETATLKCYPIPRHDTVYWYQQGPGQDPQFLISFYEKMQSDKGSIPDRFSAQQFSDYHSELNMSSLELGDSALYFCASTHRGGGTDTQYFGPGTRLTVL.